These T cell receptor beta chains were read from a single sample in a study of CD8+ T cells in alopecia areata. Using immunoSEQ multiplex PCR, the repertoire was profiled, and TCRdb retains in-frame clones only, with some absent. Among approximately 280,000 clones, nearly 60% were seen once, and the ten largest hold around 1.7%. Sequencing used CD4+ T cells sorted from blood, obtained at week 24, from a patient treated with tofacitinib. The receptors shown here come from a human donor with alopecia areata. The CDR3 runs from the conserved cysteine through the conserved F or W. D genes are given only for firm matches. Clone size is not always given. Where it is, it says once, few, many or a class for expanded clones.

CDR3	DNA	V	D	size	J
CASSTLSQETQYF	TGCGCCAGCAGCACACTCTCCCAAGAGACCCAGTACTTC	TRBV5-1	.	.	TRBJ2-5
CAWSAGTNTGELFF	TGTGCCTGGAGTGCGGGGACGAACACCGGGGAGCTGTTTTTT	TRBV30	.	.	TRBJ2-2
CSVGTDTQYF	TGCAGCGTCGGGACAGATACGCAGTATTTT	TRBV29-1	.	.	TRBJ2-3
CASSIAPLTTDTQYF	TGTGCCAGCAGTATAGCCCCCCTAACCACAGATACGCAGTATTTT	TRBV6-5	.	.	TRBJ2-3
CASSGPGQGADSPLHF	TGCGCCAGCAGCGGCCCCGGACAGGGGGCAGATTCACCCCTCCACTTT	TRBV5-1	TRBD1	.	TRBJ1-6
CASSRGTFQETQYF	TGTGCCAGCAGCCGTGGGACGTTCCAAGAGACCCAGTACTTC	TRBV5-6	.	few	TRBJ2-5
CASRKESGTEAFF	TGTGCCAGCAGGAAGGAGTCCGGCACTGAAGCTTTCTTT	TRBV5-4	.	few	TRBJ1-1
CALRGGTGGLFF	TGTGCCCTGCGGGGAGGGACAGGGGGTCTGTTTTTT	TRBV19	TRBD1	few	TRBJ2-2
CAWSKERVGPLHF	TGTGCCTGGAGTAAGGAGCGGGTGGGTCCCCTCCACTTT	TRBV30	.	.	TRBJ1-6
CASSYRGGFETQYF	TGTGCCAGCAGCTACCGGGGGGGCTTTGAGACCCAGTACTTC	TRBV7-2	TRBD2	.	TRBJ2-5
CASSRGRTYEQYF	TGTGCCAGCAGCCGGGGCAGAACCTACGAGCAGTACTTC	TRBV13	.	.	TRBJ2-7
CAWSVGRAAKNIQYF	TGTGCCTGGAGTGTAGGCCGGGCAGCCAAAAACATTCAGTACTTC	TRBV30	.	.	TRBJ2-4
CSAQDQETQYF	TGCAGTGCCCAGGACCAAGAGACCCAGTACTTC	TRBV20-1	.	.	TRBJ2-5
CASSPTRVLGNYGYTF	TGTGCCAGCAGCCCCACTCGCGTTCTAGGGAACTATGGCTACACCTTC	TRBV11-2	.	.	TRBJ1-2
CAISEYSSYEQYF	TGTGCCATCAGTGAGTACTCTTCCTACGAGCAGTACTTC	TRBV10-3	.	once	TRBJ2-7
CASSPPGLAYNEQFF	TGTGCCAGCAGCCCTCCGGGACTAGCATACAATGAGCAGTTCTTC	TRBV7-2	TRBD2	few	TRBJ2-1
CASSVAGGPYEQFF	TGTGCCAGCAGCGTAGCGGGGGGGCCATATGAGCAGTTCTTC	TRBV9	TRBD2	.	TRBJ2-1
CASSQDSGMNTEAFF	TGCGCCAGCAGCCAAGATTCGGGAATGAACACTGAAGCTTTCTTT	TRBV4-1	.	.	TRBJ1-1
CASSLRGAHQETQYF	TGTGCCAGTAGTCTGCGGGGGGCCCACCAAGAGACCCAGTACTTC	TRBV19	TRBD2	few	TRBJ2-5
CASSYSSWGHDTEAFF	TGTGCCAGCAGTTACTCGAGTTGGGGGCATGACACTGAAGCTTTCTTT	TRBV6-6	.	.	TRBJ1-1
CASSLSFSVVKHEQYF	TGTGCCAGCAGTTTATCTTTTTCGGTGGTAAAACACGAGCAGTACTTC	TRBV27	.	.	TRBJ2-7
CASSPLGGTEAFF	TGTGCCAGCAGCCCCCTGGGAGGGACTGAAGCTTTCTTT	TRBV6-6	.	.	TRBJ1-1
CASSLPGTGRNVSPLHF	TGTGCCAGCAGTTTACCAGGGACAGGGCGTAATGTTTCACCCCTCCACTTT	TRBV28	TRBD1	.	TRBJ1-6
CASSLAGPLDGPTDTQYF	TGTGCCAGCAGCTTAGCCGGTCCCCTGGACGGCCCCACAGATACGCAGTATTTT	TRBV7-9	.	many	TRBJ2-3
CASSVDYANEKLFF	TGTGCCAGCAGTGTAGACTATGCTAATGAAAAACTGTTTTTT	TRBV7-2	.	few	TRBJ1-4
CSVLPRALPYEQYF	TGCAGCGTCCTTCCCCGGGCCCTGCCCTACGAGCAGTACTTC	TRBV29-1	.	.	TRBJ2-7
CSVVLGNGYTF	TGCAGCGTTGTTTTAGGGAATGGCTACACCTTC	TRBV29-1	.	.	TRBJ1-2
CASSQALRGRGNEQFF	TGCGCCAGCAGCCAAGCCCTTAGGGGGCGCGGAAATGAGCAGTTCTTC	TRBV4-1	TRBD1	few	TRBJ2-1
CASTIELDNEQFF	TGTGCCAGCACGATAGAACTAGACAATGAGCAGTTCTTC	TRBV2	.	.	TRBJ2-1
CSAEEGLTQYF	TGCAGCGCCGAGGAGGGATTGACCCAGTACTTC	TRBV29-1	.	few	TRBJ2-5
CASSPTTGGPTDTQYF	TGTGCCAGCAGTCCGACAACGGGGGGCCCCACAGATACGCAGTATTTT	TRBV9	.	.	TRBJ2-3
CASSYSLTSGGPEQFF	TGTGCCAGCAGTTATTCCTTGACTAGCGGGGGGCCCGAGCAGTTCTTC	TRBV27	TRBD2	.	TRBJ2-1
CASSFGRGRSNEKLFF	TGTGCCAGCAGCTTTGGCAGGGGGCGGTCTAATGAAAAACTGTTTTTT	TRBV7-2	TRBD1	once	TRBJ1-4
CASSQQLDEQYF	TGTGCCAGCTCCCAGCAATTGGACGAGCAGTACTTC	TRBV18	.	.	TRBJ2-7
CASSKLAPQGNEQFF	TGTGCCAGCAGCAAACTAGCGCCGCAGGGCAATGAGCAGTTCTTC	TRBV7-2	TRBD2	.	TRBJ2-1
CASSPTGAQETQYF	TGTGCCAGCAGCCCGACAGGCGCCCAAGAGACCCAGTACTTC	TRBV7-2	.	.	TRBJ2-5
CASSSLVWGNTEAFF	TGTGCCAGCAGTTCCCTCGTATGGGGGAACACTGAAGCTTTCTTT	TRBV27	.	.	TRBJ1-1
CASSRLPGGNTEAFF	TGTGCCAGCTCTAGGCTTCCAGGGGGGAACACTGAAGCTTTCTTT	TRBV27	TRBD1	.	TRBJ1-1
CASSPSKKQEPQHF	TGCGCCAGCAGCCCTTCTAAAAAACAGGAGCCCCAGCATTTT	TRBV4-1	.	.	TRBJ1-5
CASWPRGIEETQYF	TGTGCCAGCTGGCCGCGGGGGATTGAGGAGACCCAGTACTTC	TRBV28	TRBD2	.	TRBJ2-5
CASLGAPSSHGYTF	TGTGCCAGCCTGGGGGCCCCTAGCAGCCATGGCTACACCTTC	TRBV25-1	.	few	TRBJ1-2
CSADGSYEQYF	TGCAGCGCGGACGGTTCCTACGAGCAGTACTTC	TRBV29-1	.	few	TRBJ2-7
CAWRDRGDYGYTF	TGTGCCTGGAGGGACAGGGGAGACTATGGCTACACCTTC	TRBV30	TRBD1	.	TRBJ1-2
CSVDLIGTPRNEQFF	TGCAGCGTTGATTTAATCGGGACTCCTAGAAATGAGCAGTTCTTC	TRBV29-1	.	.	TRBJ2-1
CSVSEKPGPLAKNIQYF	TGCAGCGTTTCTGAGAAGCCTGGACCTCTAGCCAAAAACATTCAGTACTTC	TRBV29-1	.	few	TRBJ2-4
CASSVSPVKRDEQFF	TGTGCCAGCAGCGTTTCCCCCGTGAAGCGGGATGAGCAGTTCTTC	TRBV9	.	once	TRBJ2-1
CASSAMTGDTDTQYF	TGCGCCAGCAGCGCCATGACAGGTGATACAGATACGCAGTATTTT	TRBV5-1	.	.	TRBJ2-3
CAWSEGARISYSPLHF	TGTGCCTGGAGTGAGGGGGCGCGAATATCTTACTCACCCCTCCACTTT	TRBV30	TRBD1	once	TRBJ1-6
CASSLGGAVNELFF	TGTGCCAGCAGCCTTGGAGGGGCGGTCAACGAACTGTTTTTT	TRBV7-9	.	.	TRBJ1-4
CASKGGRRDQPQHF	TGTGCCAGCAAAGGGGGAAGGAGGGATCAGCCCCAGCATTTT	TRBV28	.	.	TRBJ1-5
CASSLGLADEQFF	TGCGCCAGCAGCTTGGGACTAGCGGATGAGCAGTTCTTC	TRBV5-1	TRBD2	.	TRBJ2-1
CASSQVGGFYEQYF	TGTGCCAGCAGCCAAGTAGGCGGATTCTACGAGCAGTACTTC	TRBV14	.	.	TRBJ2-7
CASSLVGQGVETQYF	TGCGCCAGCAGCTTAGTAGGGCAGGGAGTCGAGACCCAGTACTTC	TRBV7-2	.	.	TRBJ2-5
CAWTDGAYEQYF	TGTGCCTGGACCGACGGTGCCTACGAGCAGTACTTC	TRBV30	.	.	TRBJ2-7